This TCR beta chain was retrieved from a study of neurological immune-mediated disorders. MiXCR was run by TCRdb on the 5' RACE reads, yielding one entry per CDR3 protein. The table has about 70,000 distinct CDR3 sequences, approximately 4.6% seen once. This clonotype was recorded at least ten times. The V and J ends lost 4 bases and 4 bases, in that order; junction bases with no gene match: 10. This CDR3 comprises 16 residues. Germline CDR1 and CDR2: SEHNR and FQNEAQ (reference sequence). This chain joins TRBV7-9 and TRBJ1-2; 9 positions match TRBD1. Sequencing was carried out using PBMCs. The origin of this receptor is a woman between 65 and 79 years old with multiple sclerosis. CDR3 protein: CASSSQAGQGSYGYTF. CDR3 nucleotides: TGTGCCAGCAGCTCTCAGGCGGGACAGGGCTCCTATGGCTACACCTTC.